This TCR beta chain was observed in a study of CD8 T cell repertoires and HIV-1 epitope variants. Generated by immunoSEQ multiplex PCR, the TCRdb table keeps only in-frame clones and is missing some. The sample has 6,000 to 7,000 clones; around 64% are singletons. About this clone itself: Its antigen is as yet unknown.

V was shortened by 0 bases and J by 6 bases, with 15 bases between the two germline ends. The germline V gene encodes CDR1 SGHNT and CDR2 YYREEE (reference sequence). The CDR3 contains 16 residues. Study-wide results and caveats: The TAALDMSHF plasma variant had no responses, unlike KF9 (roughly 5 clonotypes) and HW9 (one).

Sequencing was done on a sample of cultured CD8+ T cells derived from PBMCs. The V and J genes are TRBV5-4 and TRBJ2-2, with D perhaps matching TRBD1 or TRBD2 (6 bases each). The clonotype originates from a male donor with HIV. The chain's CDR3 is CASSLVVGGSPGELFF. CDR3 bases: TGTGCCAGCAGCTTGGTAGTGGGGGGCTCCCCCGGGGAGCTGTTTTTT.